These 11 T cell receptor beta chains came from one sample sequenced in a study of CD8 T cells in Susac syndrome. Roughly 0.45 to 1 ug RNA was reverse transcribed with random hexamers. TCRdb processed the immunoSEQ multiplex PCR reads anew with MiXCR; each CDR3 protein has one entry. The table shows roughly 100,000 distinct CDR3 sequences, with roughly 94% occurring only once. The sequencing input was CD8+ T cells from PBMCs. The receptors were gathered from a human donor with Susac syndrome.

The chain combines TRBV6-6 with TRBJ2-1; possibly TRBD1 or TRBD2 for D (6 bases each). The CDR3 extends over 14 amino acids. V was trimmed by 3 bases and J by 7 bases, leaving 13 bases between them. Germline CDR1 reads MNHNY; CDR2 reads SVGAGI (reference sequence). CDR3 in amino acids: CASSYRGEGNEQFF. Written as DNA, the CDR3 is TGTGCCAGCAGTTATAGGGGGGAAGGGAATGAGCAGTTCTTC.

This chain joins TRBV13 and TRBJ2-5; D remains unclear. The CDR3 extends over 16 amino acids. Germline lookup yields CDR1 PRHDT and CDR2 FYEKMQ (reference sequence). Between the trimmed V and J ends, which lost 2 bases and 0 bases, there was a span of 13 bases. The CDR3 is CASSLRPDGDQETQYF. CDR3 in DNA: TGTGCCAGCAGCTTACGCCCCGATGGGGACCAAGAGACCCAGTACTTC.

The chain employs TRBV12-3 or TRBV12-4 and TRBJ2-7; D is unclear. V shed 3 bases and J shed 5 bases, with 8 bases lying between them. The CDR3 runs to 12 residues. The CDR3 sequence: CASSFVPHEQYF. CDR3 sequence (DNA): TGTGCCAGCAGTTTCGTCCCACACGAGCAGTACTTC.

The count of this clonotype is one. The chain couples TRBV29-1 to TRBJ1-2; D is perhaps TRBD1 (5 bases). V was clipped by 2 bases and J by 2 bases, with 9 bases between them. The CDR3 consists of 13 residues. From germline, CDR1 is SQVTM and CDR2 ANQGSEA. For the CDR3, the DNA is TGCAGCGTTGAACAGGGAACAAACTATGGCTACACCTTC. This translates into CSVEQGTNYGYTF.

The DNA for the CDR3 is TGTGCCAGCAGTTTTGGCAGGGCGGACCAGTACTTC. It yields the protein CASSFGRADQYF. The chain carries TRBV12-3 or TRBV12-4 and TRBJ2-5; possible D gene TRBD1, 5 bases. V lost 3 bases to trimming and J lost 10 bases, with 12 bases between them. The CDR3 contains 12 residues.

The rearrangement joins TRBV25-1 to TRBJ1-1; the D gene is possibly TRBD1 (6 bases). Between the trimmed V and J ends, which lost 2 bases and 13 bases, there was a span of 14 bases. CDR1 and CDR2 from the germline V gene are MGHDK and SYGVNS. CDR3 length equals 12 residues. Here the CDR3 reads CASSELRGGDFF. The DNA for the CDR3 is TGTGCCAGCAGTGAACTGAGGGGGGGAGATTTCTTT.

The chain joins TRBV5-4 to TRBJ2-5, with TRBD2 matching 8 bases. The germline V gene encodes CDR1 SGHNT and CDR2 YYREEE (reference sequence). With V trimmed by 5 bases and J by 4 bases, 4 bases remained unmatched. This CDR3 spans 13 amino acids. Here the CDR3 reads CASRLRGVETQYF. CDR3 coding DNA: TGTGCCAGCAGGCTGCGGGGGGTAGAGACCCAGTACTTC.

This chain links TRBV9 with TRBJ2-5; the match to TRBD2 covers 8 bases. V shed 2 bases, J shed 5 bases, and the junction held 8 bases outside the gene matches. Germline CDR1 and CDR2: SGDLS and YYNGEE. The CDR3 length is 15 residues. CDR3 in amino acids: CASSVTSVGLETQYF. CDR3 in DNA: TGTGCCAGCAGCGTGACTAGCGTCGGTTTGGAGACCCAGTACTTC.

The J gene is TRBJ2-1, the V gene TRBV20-1; TRBD2 matches 7 bases. This CDR3 region has 15 residues. Looked up from germline, CDR1 is DFQATT and CDR2 is SNEGSKA (reference sequence). Trimming at V came to 2 bases and at J to 10 bases, leaving 14 bases not matched to a gene. The CDR3 loop reads CSARYSGDLRGEQFF. The CDR3 DNA is TGCAGTGCTAGATACAGCGGGGACCTTCGGGGAGAGCAGTTCTTC.

The chain recombines TRBV11-2 with TRBJ2-7; D might be TRBD2 (5 bases). This CDR3 has 15 amino acids. Germline V gene data show CDR1 as SGHAT and CDR2 as FQNNGV. V lost 5 bases to trimming and J lost 0 bases, with 14 bases between them. The CDR3 nucleotides read TGTGCCAGCAGCCCCGCCGGACGGGACTCCTACGAGCAGTACTTC. This translates into CASSPAGRDSYEQYF. The whole variable domain, remainder taken from reference TRBV11-2 and TRBJ2-7, is EAGVAQSPRYKIIEKRQSVAFWCNPISGHATLYWYQQILGQGPKLLIQFQNNGVVDDSQLPKDRFSAERLKGVDSTLKIQPAKLEDSAVYLCASSPAGRDSYEQYFGPGTRLTVT.

V gene TRBV6-5 combines with J gene TRBJ2-3, with unresolved D. This CDR3 region has 14 residues. The V end was cut by 0 bases, the J end by 2 bases, with 6 bases between. Per the germline V gene, CDR1 is MNHEY and CDR2 is SVGAGI. The CDR3 sequence is CASSYSGTTDTQYF. The CDR3 DNA is TGTGCCAGCAGTTACTCGGGCACCACAGATACGCAGTATTTT.